This entry is about one TCR beta chain. What antigen it recognizes has not been identified. No base qualities exist here, and no much larger clone lies one base off it. Peripheral blood and lesional scalp punch biopsies were obtained from patients with alopecia areata. PBMCs were separated by density centrifugation and stained for CD3, CD4 and CD8, after which CD4+ and CD8+ T cells were sorted on a FACSAria. The sample belongs to a study of CD8+ T cells in alopecia areata listed by TCRdb under 2018. Regarding the research as a whole: Treated patients were enrolled in an open-label pilot trial of oral tofacitinib, 5 to 10 mg twice daily, for moderate-to-severe alopecia areata. Tofacitinib was given for 6 to 18 months, followed by 6 months of follow-up off drug to assess delayed response and recurrence. In both human patients and the C3H/HeJ mouse model, the study applied high-throughput TCRbeta sequencing to look at T cell clonal expansion in alopecia areata. Human TCRbeta sequencing covered scalp tissue and sorted CD4+ and CD8+ peripheral blood T cells from patchy and totalis/universalis alopecia areata patients and healthy controls. Tofacitinib-treated patients had biopsies at baseline and at 4 and 24 weeks of treatment, with a later scalp biopsy in several patients. Scalp clonality was compared among normal scalp (n=4), patchy alopecia areata scalp (n=8), and alopecia totalis/universalis scalp (n=8). RNA was extracted with the PAXgene miRNA kit for fixed scalp, the miRNeasy kit for PBMCs, and the RNeasy kit for mouse skin. Amplification of TCRbeta CDR3 regions was done by immunoSEQ multiplex PCR using 35 Vbeta forward primers and 13 Jbeta reverse primers. Overall study outcomes, separate from this receptor: Unlike mouse skin, which is dominated by gammadelta T cells, normal human skin has resident alphabeta T cells that are also sequenced, and this complicates analysis of the scalp TCR repertoire. Compared with mice, TCR sequences shared between patients were less clear, possibly partly because of HLA diversity across the patient population. Lesional scalp, especially in alopecia totalis/universalis, showed higher clonality and more expanded CD8+ clones than normal scalp, suggesting antigenic drive.

Trimming accounts for 4 bases at V and 2 bases at J, while the number of junction bases matched to no gene is 3. The germline V gene specifies SGHRS as CDR1 and YFSETQ as CDR2. The cysteine opens and the phenylalanine closes a CDR3 of 15 amino acids. Here the CDR3 DNA is all that survives: 45 bases in frame from base 1. The library was produced with the immunoSEQ multiplex PCR assay. To provide template for TCR sequencing, every sample had RNA extracted and reverse transcribed into cDNA. SuperScript III was used for first-strand cDNA synthesis, primed with a 2:1 mix of oligo-dT and random hexamers. Amplification bias was assessed with a synthetic immune receptor repertoire, and residual bias was removed computationally. The paper's data handling went like this. Raw reads were preprocessed for error removal, and CDR3 was defined according to IMGT conventions as running from the conserved cysteine to phenylalanine. To get clonality, Shannon entropy was normalized by log2 of the number of productive unique TCRs and the result was subtracted from 1. CD4 or CD8 identity of scalp clones was inferred by cross-referencing scalp TCRbeta sequences with sorted blood CD4 and CD8 repertoires. TCRdb re-hosts the immuneACCESS table, in-frame sequences only. Its copies lack some clones; in the studies checked, an unresolved V gene accounts for under half of them, and the cause for the rest is not known. The DNA gave D and trimming, while V, J and clone size come from that table. The sample table shows more than 95,000 clones, and 41% are seen once. The ten largest clones take up around 1.5% of the sample.

Sequenced material: CD4+ T cells sorted from blood. This receptor was obtained from a human donor with alopecia areata. The V gene is TRBV5-1 and the J gene is TRBJ2-3; 11 bases in the junction line up with TRBD2. The CDR3 loop reads CASSVAGGLTDTQYF. The DNA sequence is given as TGCGCCAGCAGCGTAGCGGGGGGGCTCACAGATACGCAGTATTTT.